What follows describes a single TCR beta chain. Trimming removed 0 bases from V and 0 bases from J, with 6 bases in between. This CDR3 has 14 amino acids. Germline V gene data show CDR1 as SGHKS and CDR2 as YYEKEE (reference sequence). Here immunoSEQ multiplex PCR was the method, and the copy in TCRdb shows in-frame clones only, minus some. The table records 150,000 to 200,000 clones, about 85% of them present only once. This entry is derived from a study of blood T cell repertoires in COVID-19. Across the whole study: The United States, Italy and Spain provided the acute and convalescent COVID-19 samples. From T cells, B-cell-depleted T cells, or PBMCs came the material, which was cDNA or gDNA.

The chain links TRBV5-5 to TRBJ1-2; no reliable D call. The sample taken for sequencing was peripheral blood. This receptor was obtained from a man aged 65 to 79 with active or convalescent COVID-19. CDR3 DNA: TGTGCCAGCAGCTTGGAGCTAACTAACTATGGCTACACCTTC. Translated, it gives CASSLELTNYGYTF. Full variable domain (rest looked up from reference TRBV5-5 and TRBJ1-2): DAGVTQSPTHLIKTRGQQVTLRCSPISGHKSVSWYQQVLGQGPQFIFQYYEKEERGRGNFPDRFSARQFPNYSSELNVNALLLGDSALYLCASSLELTNYGYTFGSGTRLTVV.